The sequence of this TCR beta chain was determined in a study of blood T cell repertoires in COVID-19. For the study at large: From the United States, Italy and Spain came samples of acute and convalescent COVID-19. The analysed material was cDNA or gDNA that came from T cells, B-cell-depleted T cells, or PBMCs.

Using immunoSEQ multiplex PCR, the repertoire was profiled, and TCRdb retains in-frame clones only, with some absent. The sample holds approximately 180,000 clones, about 75% seen once. The CDR3 consists of 17 residues. CDR1 and CDR2 from the germline V gene are WNHNN and SYGVQD (reference sequence). Trimming removed 4 bases from V and 2 bases from J, with 21 bases in between. The receptor was derived from a woman between 65 and 79 years old with acute or convalescent COVID-19. Specimen: peripheral blood. J is TRBJ2-7 and V is TRBV10-1; TRBD1 is a possible D gene (10 bases). CDR3 in DNA: TGCGCCAGCAGTGTTCAAGCGGGAGGACAGGGGGCCTACGAGCAGTACTTC. Its protein product is CASSVQAGGQGAYEQYF.